This TCR beta chain was sequenced for a study of blood T cell repertoires in COVID-19. The overall study: PBMCs, B-cell-depleted T cells, or T cells provided the cDNA or gDNA that made up the material.

Data came from immunoSEQ multiplex PCR; TCRdb stores just in-frame clones and leaves some out. Of roughly 280,000 clones detected, around 87% appear once; the ten largest clones hold around 5%. CDR3 length equals 14 residues. Germline V gene sequence: CDR1 SGHTA, CDR2 FQGTGA. Germline trimming cut 5 bases from V and 1 base from J; bases unmatched to any gene: 2. Sequences were obtained from peripheral blood. The chain links TRBV7-3 to TRBJ2-3; TRBD2 matches at 8 bases. The receptor was isolated from a woman aged 55-69 years with COVID-19, enrolled during active disease. The CDR3: CASSREGRTDTQYF. CDR3 nucleotide sequence: TGTGCCAGCAGCCGGGAGGGGCGCACAGATACGCAGTATTTT.